This paragraph reports one TCR beta chain. What it recognizes is unknown. The sample is drawn from a study of Tregs in tolerant kidney transplant recipients. Measured with immunoSEQ multiplex PCR; TCRdb has only the in-frame clones, and not every one. The table includes under 80,000 clones, approximately 85% detected once. Findings and caveats of the study: Tregs expanded with activated donor B cells seemed most donor-specific.

The CDR3 spans 15 residues. V lost 5 bases, J lost 10 bases, and 11 bases stayed unmatched. Germline loops: CDR1 LNHDA, CDR2 SQIVND (reference sequence). This TCR was recovered from a human donor who received a combined kidney and bone marrow transplant. The specimen comprised Tregs from blood, sampled before the transplant. The gene calls are TRBV19 and TRBJ2-1; 10 bases map to TRBD2. In DNA form, the CDR3 reads TGTGCCAGTAGTTCGGGTAAAGCGGGAGGGGGGGAGCAGTTCTTC. Translation gives CASSSGKAGGGEQFF.